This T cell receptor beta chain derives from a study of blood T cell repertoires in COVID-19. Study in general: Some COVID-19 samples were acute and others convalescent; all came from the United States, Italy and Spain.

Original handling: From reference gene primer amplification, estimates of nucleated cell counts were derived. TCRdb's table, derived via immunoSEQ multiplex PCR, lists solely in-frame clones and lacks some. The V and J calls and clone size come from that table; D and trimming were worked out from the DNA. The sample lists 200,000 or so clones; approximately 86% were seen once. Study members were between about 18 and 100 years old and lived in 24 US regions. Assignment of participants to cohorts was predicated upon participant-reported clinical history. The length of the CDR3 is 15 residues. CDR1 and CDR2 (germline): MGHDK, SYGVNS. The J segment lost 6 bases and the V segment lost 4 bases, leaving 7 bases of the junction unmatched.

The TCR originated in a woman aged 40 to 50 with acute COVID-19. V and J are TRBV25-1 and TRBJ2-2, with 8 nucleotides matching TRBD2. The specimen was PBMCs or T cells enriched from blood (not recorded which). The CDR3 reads CASSATGTRSGELFF. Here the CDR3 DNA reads TGTGCCAGCAGTGCAACCGGGACTAGGTCCGGGGAGCTGTTTTTT.